This TCR beta chain was sequenced for a study of cytomegalovirus exposure and HLA in healthy donors. General study points: High sensitivity and specificity were reportedly achieved when the classifier diagnosed cytomegalovirus status.

A multiplex PCR was run with 60 Vbeta primers and 13 Jbeta primers. The protocol was immunoSEQ multiplex PCR, while the TCRdb copy is restricted to in-frame clones and leaves out a portion. Of roughly 250,000 clones in the sample, around 80% were seen once. Worth noting for this clone: The antigen is not known.

Germline V gene data show CDR1 as MGHDK and CDR2 as SYGVNS. CDR3 length equals 12 residues. The source is a girl between 2 and 10 years old in good health and CMV-seronegative. This chain joins TRBV25-1 and TRBJ2-1; D perhaps matches TRBD2 (5 bases). The sequenced material came from PBMCs. The CDR3 DNA reads as TGTGCTCTAGCCAACCCCTACAATGAGCAGTTCTTC. Its translation: CALANPYNEQFF.